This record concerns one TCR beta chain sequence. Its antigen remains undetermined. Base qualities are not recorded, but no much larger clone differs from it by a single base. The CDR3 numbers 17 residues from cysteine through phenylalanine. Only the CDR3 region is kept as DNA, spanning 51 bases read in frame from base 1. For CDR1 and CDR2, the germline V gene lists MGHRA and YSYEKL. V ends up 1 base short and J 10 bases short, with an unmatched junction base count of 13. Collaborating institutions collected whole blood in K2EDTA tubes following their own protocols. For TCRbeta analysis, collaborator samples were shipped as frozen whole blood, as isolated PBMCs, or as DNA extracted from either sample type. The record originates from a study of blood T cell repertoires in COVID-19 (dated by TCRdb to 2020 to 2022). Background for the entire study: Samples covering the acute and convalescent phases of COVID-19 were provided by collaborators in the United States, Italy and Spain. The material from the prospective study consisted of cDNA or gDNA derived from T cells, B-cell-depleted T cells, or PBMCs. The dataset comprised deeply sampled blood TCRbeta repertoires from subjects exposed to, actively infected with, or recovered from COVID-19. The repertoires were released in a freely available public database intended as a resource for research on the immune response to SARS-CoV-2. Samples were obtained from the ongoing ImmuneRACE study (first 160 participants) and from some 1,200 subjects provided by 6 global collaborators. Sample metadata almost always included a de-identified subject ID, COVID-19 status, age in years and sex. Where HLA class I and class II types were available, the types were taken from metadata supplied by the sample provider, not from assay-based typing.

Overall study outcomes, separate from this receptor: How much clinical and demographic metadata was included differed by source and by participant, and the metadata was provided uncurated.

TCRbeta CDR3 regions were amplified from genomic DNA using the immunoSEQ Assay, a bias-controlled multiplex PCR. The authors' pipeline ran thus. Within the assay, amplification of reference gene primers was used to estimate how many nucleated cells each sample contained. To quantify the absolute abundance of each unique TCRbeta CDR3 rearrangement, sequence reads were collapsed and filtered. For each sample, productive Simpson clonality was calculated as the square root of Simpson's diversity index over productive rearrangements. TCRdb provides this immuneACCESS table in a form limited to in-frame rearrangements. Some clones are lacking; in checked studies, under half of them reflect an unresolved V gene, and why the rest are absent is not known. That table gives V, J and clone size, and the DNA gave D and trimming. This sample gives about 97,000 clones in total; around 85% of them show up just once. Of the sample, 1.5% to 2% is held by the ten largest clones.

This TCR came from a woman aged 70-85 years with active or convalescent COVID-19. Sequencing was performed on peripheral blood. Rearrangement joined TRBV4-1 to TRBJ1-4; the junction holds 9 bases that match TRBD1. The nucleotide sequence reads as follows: TGCGCCAGCAGCCAAGGAATAGCACAGGGGGCCGCTGGAAAACTGTTTTTT. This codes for CASSQGIAQGAAGKLFF.